A selection of T cell receptor beta chains follows, all from one sample in a study of response to subunit inactivated influenza vaccine. TCRdb itself ran the RT-PCR reads through MiXCR, one entry per CDR3 protein. The sample lists some 600,000 distinct CDR3 sequences, about 15% seen once, with 6% to 9.5% in the top ten. The sequenced sample was PBMCs from blood, obtained 14 days before vaccination. These receptors were collected from a man in his forties or fifties who received an inactivated influenza vaccine. CDR3s include the opening cysteine and the closing phenylalanine or tryptophan. The order of the fields is clone size, V gene, D gene, J gene, CDR3 protein, CDR3 DNA. D genes are given only for firm matches. Some rows have no size entry. The others give once, few or many, or a class for an expanded clone.

-	TRBV20-1	TRBD1	TRBJ1-4	CSAKGQDTTNEKLFF	TGCAGTGCTAAGGGACAGGACACAACTAATGAAAAACTGTTTTTT
-	TRBV7-3	TRBD1	TRBJ2-2	CASSLDGTAGELFF	TGTGCCAGCAGCTTAGATGGGACAGCCGGGGAGCTGTTTTTT
-	TRBV12-3/TRBV12-4	-	TRBJ2-3	CASRRMGLNTDTQYF	TGTGCCAGCAGGAGGATGGGGCTAAACACAGATACGCAGTATTTT
many	TRBV5-1	-	TRBJ2-3	CASRPSPRGTDTQYF	TGCGCCAGCAGACCCTCCCCACGGGGGACAGATACGCAGTATTTT
many	TRBV7-9	TRBD2	TRBJ2-3	CASSFFSGGAGDTQYF	TGTGCCAGCAGCTTCTTTAGCGGGGGGGCCGGGGATACGCAGTATTTT
few	TRBV29-1	-	TRBJ1-2	CSHPPGENF	TGCAGCCACCCTCCGGGAGAGAACTTC
few	TRBV7-9	-	TRBJ2-7	CASSGGRLSYEQYF	TGTGCCAGCAGCGGGGGACGGCTCTCCTACGAGCAGTACTTC
-	TRBV7-2	TRBD2	TRBJ2-1	CASSLSSGRDYNEQFF	TGTGCCAGCAGCTTATCTAGCGGGAGAGACTACAATGAGCAGTTCTTC
few	TRBV15	TRBD2	TRBJ2-7	CATSPYLGLNREQYF	TGTGCCACCAGCCCCTACTTGGGACTAAATAGGGAGCAGTACTTC
-	TRBV5-1	-	TRBJ2-2	CASSLEGANTGELFF	TGCGCCAGCAGCTTGGAGGGGGCGAACACCGGGGAGCTGTTTTTT
-	TRBV12-3/TRBV12-4	-	TRBJ2-2	CASSPGTAVNTGELFF	TGTGCCAGCAGCCCTGGGACCGCAGTGAACACCGGGGAGCTGTTTTTT
-	TRBV9	-	TRBJ2-1	CASSPRAGNEQFF	TGTGCCAGCAGCCCCCGGGCGGGGAATGAGCAGTTCTTC
many	TRBV20-1	TRBD2	TRBJ2-1	CSAPSGGGAHEQFF	TGCAGTGCTCCTAGCGGGGGGGGGGCTCATGAGCAGTTCTTC
many	TRBV5-1	TRBD2	TRBJ2-1	CASSLAGTSGNEQFF	TGCGCCAGCAGCTTGGCCGGGACTAGCGGCAATGAGCAGTTCTTC
few	TRBV9	-	TRBJ2-5	CASSAGFQEETQYF	TGTGCCAGCAGCGCGGGGTTCCAGGAGGAGACCCAGTACTTC
few	TRBV5-1	-	TRBJ1-1	CASSRTRRGNTEAFF	TGCGCCAGCAGCCGGACACGAAGGGGGAACACTGAAGCTTTCTTT
few	TRBV5-5	-	TRBJ2-7	CASSSYQGPHEQYF	TGTGCCAGCAGCTCATACCAGGGTCCCCACGAGCAGTACTTC
few	TRBV9	TRBD2	TRBJ2-1	CASKAGLDYNEQFF	TGTGCCAGCAAAGCGGGACTAGACTACAATGAGCAGTTCTTC
-	TRBV2	TRBD2	TRBJ2-1	CASTWEGQWGEQFF	TGTGCCAGCACCTGGGAGGGTCAATGGGGTGAGCAGTTCTTC
-	TRBV20-1	TRBD2	TRBJ2-1	CSAPPGTSITNEQFF	TGCAGTGCTCCCCCCGGGACTAGCATCACCAATGAGCAGTTCTTC
few	TRBV20-1	-	TRBJ1-4	CSARDGPTNEKLFF	TGCAGTGCTAGAGATGGGCCAACTAATGAAAAACTGTTTTTT
many	TRBV29-1	-	TRBJ1-1	CSVEVGERVTEAFF	TGCAGCGTTGAAGTGGGGGAGAGGGTCACTGAAGCTTTCTTT
-	TRBV20-1	TRBD1	TRBJ2-7	CSARDPQGAYEQYF	TGCAGTGCTAGAGATCCGCAGGGGGCGTACGAGCAGTACTTC
few	TRBV7-9	-	TRBJ1-6	CASSHSNSPLHF	TGTGCCAGCAGCCATTCAAATTCACCCCTCCACTTT
few	TRBV4-3	-	TRBJ2-3	CASSQTAGLGPDTQYF	TGCGCCAGCAGCCAAACAGCGGGCCTGGGCCCAGATACGCAGTATTTT
-	TRBV6-2/TRBV6-3	-	TRBJ2-2	CASSPGWMNTGELFF	TGTGCCAGCAGTCCAGGGTGGATGAACACCGGGGAGCTGTTTTTT
-	TRBV9	TRBD1	TRBJ2-2	CASSVTGTGVAGELFF	TGTGCCAGCAGCGTAACCGGGACAGGGGTTGCCGGGGAGCTGTTTTTT
many	TRBV7-9	TRBD2	TRBJ2-3	CASSPSGRATDTQYF	TGTGCCAGCAGTCCTAGCGGGAGGGCCACAGATACGCAGTATTTT
many	TRBV5-1	-	TRBJ2-2	CASSTRGKNTGELFF	TGCGCCAGCAGCACCCGAGGAAAGAACACCGGGGAGCTGTTTTTT
-	TRBV4-3	-	TRBJ1-6	CASSQHGRKGNSPLHF	TGCGCCAGCAGCCAGCATGGGCGGAAGGGTAATTCACCCCTCCACTTT
many	TRBV4-3	-	TRBJ1-3	CASSPGSSGNTIYF	TGCGCCAGCAGCCCCGGAAGCTCTGGAAACACCATATATTTT
many	TRBV5-1	-	TRBJ1-1	CASSPSGVPGTEAFF	TGCGCCAGCAGCCCCTCGGGGGTCCCGGGCACTGAAGCTTTCTTT
many	TRBV7-9	-	TRBJ1-1	CASSLKGLNTEAFF	TGTGCCAGCAGCTTAAAGGGCCTGAACACTGAAGCTTTCTTT
few	TRBV24-1	TRBD1	TRBJ1-1	CATSDTQGAGAEAFF	TGTGCCACCAGTGACACACAGGGGGCTGGGGCTGAAGCTTTCTTT
many	TRBV5-6	-	TRBJ2-7	CASSLGRGDYEQYF	TGTGCCAGCAGCTTGGGCAGGGGCGACTACGAGCAGTACTTC
few	TRBV12-3/TRBV12-4	-	TRBJ1-2	CASSSPPDGYTF	TGTGCCAGCAGTTCCCCGCCGGATGGCTACACCTTC
-	TRBV20-1	TRBD2	TRBJ2-5	CSARGGSGGAKETQYF	TGCAGTGCTAGAGGAGGAAGCGGGGGGGCAAAGGAGACCCAGTACTTC
-	TRBV30	-	TRBJ2-1	CAWSNGYEQFF	TGTGCCTGGAGTAACGGGTATGAGCAGTTCTTC
many	TRBV28	-	TRBJ2-3	CASSLLQEITDTQYF	TGTGCCAGCAGTTTATTGCAGGAGATCACAGATACGCAGTATTTT
-	TRBV5-6	TRBD2	TRBJ2-3	CASSGVAGGRDTQYF	TGTGCCAGCAGCGGAGTAGCGGGAGGGCGGGATACGCAGTATTTT
few	TRBV6-2/TRBV6-3	-	TRBJ2-3	CASSPVSADTQYF	TGTGCCAGTTCTCCAGTATCGGCGGATACGCAGTATTTT
-	TRBV19	-	TRBJ2-5	CASAVAVQETQYF	TGTGCCAGCGCCGTGGCGGTACAAGAGACCCAGTACTTC
few	TRBV28	-	TRBJ2-1	CASSLPQGQNEQFF	TGTGCCAGCAGTTTACCACAGGGACAAAATGAGCAGTTCTTC
few	TRBV5-5	TRBD2	TRBJ2-4	CASSPSGDPKNIQYF	TGTGCCAGCAGCCCTAGCGGGGACCCCAAAAACATTCAGTACTTC
few	TRBV20-1	-	TRBJ1-5	CSARVRGFASNNQPQHF	TGCAGTGCTAGAGTCCGGGGCTTCGCCTCCAATAATCAGCCCCAGCATTTT
-	TRBV29-1	TRBD2	TRBJ2-3	CSVGLAQADTQYF	TGCAGCGTGGGACTAGCGCAAGCAGATACGCAGTATTTT
few	TRBV10-1	-	TRBJ2-2	CASSRSRDQTGELFF	TGCGCCAGCAGTAGGAGCAGGGATCAAACCGGGGAGCTGTTTTTT
-	TRBV6-5	-	TRBJ2-7	CASSYLGADEQYF	TGTGCCAGCAGCTATTTGGGGGCCGACGAGCAGTACTTC
-	TRBV10-3	-	TRBJ2-7	CAIKRDATYEQYF	TGTGCCATCAAGAGGGACGCCACCTACGAGCAGTACTTC
few	TRBV4-1	-	TRBJ2-7	CASSQVVVSYEQYF	TGCGCCAGCAGCCAAGTAGTCGTATCCTACGAGCAGTACTTC
few	TRBV5-6	TRBD2	TRBJ2-5	CASSLGLAPSYQETQYF	TGTGCCAGCAGCTTGGGACTAGCGCCATCGTACCAAGAGACCCAGTACTTC
-	TRBV6-1	-	TRBJ2-1	CASRRTQRGEQFF	TGTGCCAGCAGAAGAACCCAAAGAGGTGAGCAGTTCTTC